This entry lists 21 T cell receptor beta chains sequenced from one sample in a study of blood T cell repertoires in COVID-19. Only in-frame clones appear in the TCRdb table, and some are missing; sequencing was by immunoSEQ multiplex PCR. The sample has a few hundred thousand clones, around 90% seen once. The sample taken for sequencing was peripheral blood. All receptors come from a woman aged 40-49 years who had recovered from COVID-19.

CDR3 amino acids: CAWSGQSTDTQYF. Written as DNA, the CDR3 is TGTGCCTGGAGTGGCCAGTCCACAGATACGCAGTATTTT. This chain connects TRBV30 to TRBJ2-3, with D hard to call. This CDR3 is 13 amino acids long. Germline assignment: CDR1 GTSNPN and CDR2 SVGIG (reference sequence). Trimming shortened V by 1 base and J by 2 bases, and 7 bases separated the two germline ends.

This clone has only one observation. CDR3 sequence reads: CASRIVGALQGIWGYTF. The CDR3 DNA is TGTGCCAGTAGAATTGTGGGGGCCCTACAGGGGATATGGGGCTACACCTTC. J is TRBJ1-2 and V is TRBV19, with TRBD1 matching over 7 bases. With 6 bases clipped from V and 8 bases from J, the junction kept 21 bases outside the gene matches. The CDR3 spans 17 residues. The germline V gene has CDR1 LNHDA and CDR2 SQIVND (reference sequence).

Only a few counts were recorded for this clone. CDR3 DNA sequence: TGTGCCAGCAGTGAACAGGGGGCTGGCACAGATACGCAGTATTTT. Translation gives CASSEQGAGTDTQYF. The gene calls are TRBV6-1 and TRBJ2-3; 8 bases are a match to TRBD1. The germline gives CDR1 MNHNS, CDR2 SASEGT. V shed 2 bases and J 1 base; nucleotides not matched to a gene: 2. The CDR3 is 15 residues long.

The V call is TRBV27, the J call TRBJ1-1; the D is unclear. CDR1 is MNHEY and CDR2 is SMNVEV in the germline V gene (reference sequence). The CDR3 extends over 13 amino acids. Between the trimmed V and J ends, which lost 4 bases and 5 bases, there was a span of 11 bases. The CDR3 DNA follows: TGTGCCAGCAGTTCGCAGAGGCGGACTGAAGCTTTCTTT. Translating gives CASSSQRRTEAFF.

The chain has TRBV3-1 (or the pseudogene TRBV3-2) and TRBJ2-2; 8 bases are shared with TRBD1. This CDR3 has 15 residues. V gave up 3 bases and J gave up 7 bases; unmatched junction bases: 7. Germline lookup yields CDR1 LGHDT and CDR2 YNNKEL (reference sequence). Here the CDR3 DNA reads TGTGCCAGCAGCCAGGCGACAGGGGCGGACGGGGAGCTGTTTTTT. Its protein is CASSQATGADGELFF.

This clone occurred a few times. The gene calls are TRBV7-6 and TRBJ2-3; TRBD1 might be the D (5 bases). The CDR3 is made up of 15 amino acids. Germline loops: CDR1 SGHVS, CDR2 FNYEAQ. The V gene lost 5 bases and the J gene lost 6 bases, with 18 bases spanning the gap. This chain's CDR3 is CASSPVGANTDTQYF. DNA of the CDR3: TGTGCCAGCAGCCCCGTTGGGGCTAATACGGATACGCAGTATTTT.

The rearrangement joins TRBV12-5 to TRBJ1-1; perhaps TRBD1 as D (6 bases). V gave up 4 bases and J gave up 4 bases, with 19 bases separating them. The CDR3 has 16 amino acids. Germline V gene sequence: CDR1 LGHNT, CDR2 FRNRAP. The CDR3 nucleotides read TGTGCTAGTGGTTCCCGATTAGACAGGAGAATCACTGAAGCTTTCTTT. This translates into CASGSRLDRRITEAFF.

The chain couples TRBV7-9 to TRBJ2-2, with 11 bases lining up with TRBD1. Germline V CDR1 and CDR2: SEHNR, FQNEAQ (reference sequence). V shed 4 bases and J 6 bases; nucleotides not matched to a gene: 4. The CDR3 has 15 residues. In nucleotides, the CDR3 is TGTGCCAGCAGCTCCGGGACAGGGGGTGCCGGGGAGCTGTTTTTT. Translated: CASSSGTGGAGELFF.

The J gene is TRBJ2-3, the V gene TRBV5-5; TRBD1 matches 9 bases. V trimming: 4 bases; J trimming: 3 bases; junction bases outside the gene matches: 6. CDR1 is SGHKS, CDR2 YYEKEE, per germline (reference sequence). CDR3 size: 15 residues. DNA for the CDR3: TGTGCCAGCAGCGGAGGACAGGGGTTAACAGATACGCAGTATTTT. This translates into CASSGGQGLTDTQYF.

J is TRBJ1-1 and V is TRBV2; 11 bases align to TRBD1. CDR3 length equals 12 residues. The germline V gene encodes CDR1 SNHLY and CDR2 FYNNEI. V was clipped by 6 bases and J by 11 bases; unmatched bases: 5. CDR3 bases: TGTGCCAGCAGCGGACAGGGGGCGGCCGCTTTCTTT. Encoded protein: CASSGQGAAAFF.

CDR3: CAWSVQGSSTDTQYF. DNA of the CDR3: TGTGCCTGGAGCGTACAGGGGTCTAGCACAGATACGCAGTATTTT. J is TRBJ2-3 and V is TRBV30, with TRBD1 matching 7 bases. The length of the CDR3 is 15 residues. The germline V gene encodes CDR1 GTSNPN and CDR2 SVGIG (reference sequence). V lost 3 bases, J lost 0 bases, and 6 bases stayed unmatched.

The CDR3 DNA reads TGTGCCAGCAGTTTAGTGGGGCTGGGGTCCTATAATTCACCCCTCCACTTT. Amino acid sequence: CASSLVGLGSYNSPLHF. The chain joins TRBV27 to TRBJ1-6, with D perhaps matching TRBD1 (5 bases). CDR1 is MNHEY, CDR2 SMNVEV, per germline (reference sequence). The germline V and J ends were trimmed by 2 bases and 1 base, with 12 bases remaining between them. This CDR3 region has 17 residues.

The J gene is TRBJ1-1, the V gene TRBV7-3; D is uncertain. This CDR3 contains 14 residues. V lost 2 bases and J lost 2, with 9 bases in between. The V gene's germline CDR1 is SGHTA and CDR2 FQGTGA. CDR3 coding DNA: TGTGCCAGCAGCTTATCCCGGGGAAACACTGAAGCTTTCTTT. Translation: CASSLSRGNTEAFF.

V is TRBV3-1 (or the pseudogene TRBV3-2) and J is TRBJ2-1; D gene ambiguous. V was pared by 4 bases and J by 3 bases, with 7 bases between. CDR1 and CDR2 (germline): LGHDT, YNNKEL (reference sequence). This CDR3 region has 13 residues. The CDR3 DNA sequence: TGTGCCAGCAGCCGAAAGAGCTACAATGAGCAGTTCTTC. Encoded protein: CASSRKSYNEQFF.

This clone was counted at least ten times. The chain has TRBV12-3 or TRBV12-4 and TRBJ2-7; tentative D call: TRBD2 (5 bases). The CDR3 contains 12 residues. The ends were cut back, 2 bases at V and 6 bases at J, with 8 bases in the middle. CDR3 residues: CASSLTEGEQYF. The DNA for the CDR3 is TGTGCCAGCAGTTTAACCGAGGGCGAGCAGTACTTC.

V is TRBV30 and J is TRBJ1-1; D is perhaps TRBD1 (5 bases). CDR1 and CDR2 (germline): GTSNPN, SVGIG (reference sequence). The CDR3 loop spans 12 amino acids. V lost 4 bases to trimming and J lost 5 bases, with 11 bases between them. In DNA, the CDR3 is TGTGCCTGGATTGGCGGGGGGACTGAAGCTTTCTTT. It encodes CAWIGGGTEAFF.

This clone has only a few counts. The chain carries TRBV10-1 and TRBJ1-6; D ambiguous. The germline V and J ends were trimmed by 3 bases and 8 bases, with 5 bases remaining between them. The CDR3 spans 12 residues. The germline V gene has CDR1 WNHNN and CDR2 SYGVQD (reference sequence). The CDR3 sequence is CASSDGDSPLHF. Here the CDR3 DNA reads TGCGCCAGCAGTGACGGGGATTCACCCCTCCACTTT.

The chain combines TRBV9 with TRBJ1-1; D gene unclear. The germline V gene encodes CDR1 SGDLS and CDR2 YYNGEE. The CDR3 extends over 12 amino acids. Trimming took off 3 bases at V and 4 bases at J, with 7 bases between the two ends. The CDR3 nucleotides read TGTGCCAGCAGCGCCGGGTCCACTGAAGCTTTCTTT. Amino acid sequence: CASSAGSTEAFF.

CDR3 amino acids: CAWSRGQPGNTIYF. DNA of the CDR3: TGTGCCTGGTCTAGGGGACAGCCTGGAAACACCATATATTTT. The chain employs TRBV30 and TRBJ1-3; 7 bases align to TRBD1. Germline assignment: CDR1 GTSNPN and CDR2 SVGIG (reference sequence). V lost 5 bases to trimming and J lost 2 bases; unmatched junction nucleotides: 6. This CDR3 is 14 amino acids long.

For the CDR3, the DNA is TGCGCCAGCAGCCAAGATAGGACAGGAGGCCTCAGCTCCTACAATGAGCAGTTCTTC. Protein product: CASSQDRTGGLSSYNEQFF. This chain uses TRBV4-1 with TRBJ2-1; 7 bases line up with TRBD1. The CDR3 is 19 amino acids. J gave up 0 bases and V 0 bases, and 11 bases lay outside the gene matches. CDR1 is MGHRA and CDR2 is YSYEKL in the germline V gene.

The genes are TRBV7-3 and TRBJ2-1, with 8 bases lining up with TRBD2. V dropped 5 bases and J dropped 4; count of bases not matched to a gene: 7. The CDR3 covers 15 residues. Germline V lookup: CDR1 SGHTA, CDR2 FQGTGA. Here the CDR3 DNA reads TGTGCCAGCAGCCTCACTAGCGGTCAATACAATGAGCAGTTCTTC. Protein product: CASSLTSGQYNEQFF. The full variable domain, rest sourced from reference TRBV7-3 and TRBJ2-1, is GAGVSQTPSNKVTEKGKYVELRCDPISGHTALYWYRQSLGQGPEFLIYFQGTGAADDSGLPNDRFFAVRPEGSVSTLKIQRTERGDSAVYLCASSLTSGQYNEQFFGPGTRLTVL.